This entry concerns a single T cell receptor beta chain. The antigen it binds to is not known. The input lacks base qualities; no much larger clone sits a single base away. Library preparation employed the immunoSEQ multiplex PCR assay. Here the immuneACCESS table is served through TCRdb, limited to in-frame sequences with V and J called. Missing clones are a known gap in these copies; in checked studies unresolved V genes cover under half, and the rest lacks a known reason. This sample is represented by tens of thousands of clones; 77% of them were singletons. Of the sample, roughly 4% is held by the ten largest clones. This specimen comes from a study of radiotherapy plus CTLA-4 blockade in lung cancer (dated by TCRdb to the late 2010s). For the wider study: Among the enrolled patients, 15% to 20% had an objective response, and 25% to 35% reached disease control.

In this study, focal radiation therapy paired with CTLA-4 blockade (ipilimumab) was tested in patients who had chemo-refractory metastatic non-small-cell lung cancer. CDR1 MNHEY and CDR2 SMNVEV are derived from the germline V gene (reference sequence). The CDR3 numbers 13 residues from cysteine through phenylalanine. Of the read, only the CDR3 DNA is kept; its 39 bases are in frame from base 1. V is cut by 6 bases and J by 3 bases, and the space between the germline ends is 11 bases. Points the paper makes about the study in general: After treatment with radiotherapy and ipilimumab, TCR clones that originated in tumors expanded in peripheral blood. Early dynamic changes in blood T cell clones, together with increased serum interferon-beta after radiation, were reported as the strongest predictors of response.

This TCR was recovered from a human donor with non-small cell lung cancer who had a partial response to radiotherapy plus ipilimumab. The starting material was peripheral blood, obtained from a patient treated with radiotherapy plus ipilimumab. This receptor chain uses TRBV27 and TRBJ1-1; no confident D gene assignment can be made. The DNA sequence reads TGTGCCAGCAGGACATTGGTGGACACTGAAGCTTTCTTT. It translates as CASRTLVDTEAFF.